Presented here are 19 T cell receptor beta chains from one specimen sequenced in a study of cytomegalovirus exposure and HLA in healthy donors. Vbeta (60) and Jbeta (13) primers were used in the PCR. Assay used: immunoSEQ multiplex PCR; TCRdb lists only in-frame clones, some missing. The profile shows about 65,000 clones, around 77% of them singletons. The source material was PBMCs. The receptor set was obtained from a woman in her twenties or thirties in good health and CMV-seronegative.

This sequence joins TRBV4-3 and TRBJ2-1; perhaps TRBD1 as D (5 bases). The CDR3 runs to 17 residues. V was shortened by 0 bases and J by 4 bases, with 16 bases between the two germline ends. Germline CDR1 and CDR2: LGHNA and YSLEER. In DNA form, the CDR3 reads TGCGCCAGCAGCCAAGAAGAGTGGGGCGACAGTTACAATGAGCAGTTCTTC. It is translated as CASSQEEWGDSYNEQFF.

The gene calls are TRBV7-8 and TRBJ1-5; D is ambiguous. Trimming left V 5 bases short and J 3 bases short, with 11 bases between. The CDR3 consists of 14 residues. CDR1 and CDR2 from the germline V gene are SGHVS and FQNEAQ. CDR3 sequence reads: CASSPPSNNQPQHF. The CDR3, as DNA: TGTGCCAGCAGCCCCCCATCTAACAATCAGCCCCAGCATTTT.

This clone was counted between two and nine times. This chain uses TRBV6-1 with TRBJ2-7; the match to TRBD1 covers 8 bases. CDR1 is MNHNS, CDR2 SASEGT, per germline. This CDR3 is 12 amino acids long. Trimming at V came to 7 bases and at J to 6 bases, leaving 5 bases not matched to a gene. The CDR3 region has the DNA TGTGCCAGCAACCCGGGACAGGTCGAGCAGTACTTC. Amino acids: CASNPGQVEQYF.

The genes are TRBV6-1 and TRBJ2-1; possible D gene TRBD2, 7 bases. There are 14 residues in the CDR3. The germline CDR1 and CDR2 sequences are MNHNS and SASEGT. Trimming cost V 6 bases and J 9 bases, with 18 bases left between them. The CDR3 here is CASRGSARGGEQFF. The CDR3 DNA follows: TGTGCCAGCAGAGGATCGGCTAGGGGGGGTGAGCAGTTCTTC.

V gene TRBV6-5 combines with J gene TRBJ2-1; TRBD2 is a possible D gene (6 bases). This CDR3 spans 13 amino acids. V gave up 10 bases and J gave up 6 bases, with 16 bases separating them. Germline V gene data show CDR1 as MNHEY and CDR2 as SVGAGI. CDR3 coding DNA: TGTGCCACTCGGAGGGCCGGGGGCAATGAGCAGTTCTTC. Residues: CATRRAGGNEQFF.

This chain uses TRBV6-5 with TRBJ2-7, with D hard to call. The CDR3 is 12 residues long. Germline values: CDR1 MNHEY, CDR2 SVGAGI. V was trimmed by 3 bases and J by 3 bases, leaving 6 bases between them. In DNA form, the CDR3 reads TGTGCCAGCAGTTATAACGGCTACGAGCAGTACTTC. This sequence encodes CASSYNGYEQYF.

The chain has TRBV25-1 and TRBJ2-3, with D perhaps matching TRBD2 (7 bases). Trimming left V 10 bases short and J 5 bases short, with 16 bases between. The CDR3 consists of 13 residues. Germline values: CDR1 MGHDK, CDR2 SYGVNS. The CDR3 nucleotides are TGTGCCACCACTATGGGAGGGGGAGATACGCAGTATTTT. Residues: CATTMGGGDTQYF.

The chain employs TRBV7-8 and TRBJ1-4; D perhaps matches TRBD1 (5 bases). CDR1 and CDR2 (germline): SGHVS, FQNEAQ. There are 14 residues in the CDR3. V was shortened by 1 base and J by 8 bases, with 11 bases between the two germline ends. CDR3 residues: CASSLERGREKLFF. As DNA, the CDR3 is TGTGCCAGCAGCTTAGAAAGGGGCCGGGAAAAACTGTTTTTT.

V gene TRBV11-2 combines with J gene TRBJ1-1; 7 bases line up with TRBD1. The V and J ends lost 5 bases and 4 bases, in that order; junction bases with no gene match: 4. Germline V gives CDR1 SGHAT, CDR2 FQNNGV. The CDR3 is 13 residues long. DNA for the CDR3: TGTGCCAGCAGCGTCCAGGGGGGCACTGAAGCTTTCTTT. This gives the protein CASSVQGGTEAFF.

The rearrangement uses TRBV30 and TRBJ1-2; D gene uncertain. V was cut by 1 base and J by 4 bases, with 7 bases left in between. The CDR3 spans 12 residues. In germline, CDR1 is GTSNPN, CDR2 SVGIG (reference sequence). CDR3 bases: TGTGCCTGGAGTGACCTCAGCTATGGCTACACCTTC. Its protein product is CAWSDLSYGYTF.

The chain has TRBV9 and TRBJ1-5; D is unclear. Per the germline V gene, CDR1 is SGDLS and CDR2 is YYNGEE. Trimming took 0 bases from V and 2 from J, leaving 9 bases between them. The CDR3 covers 15 residues. CDR3 in DNA: TGTGCCAGCAGCGTAGGATCCGGGGGCAATCAGCCCCAGCATTTT. The encoded protein is CASSVGSGGNQPQHF.

V gene TRBV29-1 combines with J gene TRBJ2-1; TRBD2 matches at 15 bases. J lost 3 bases, V lost 6 bases, and 6 bases had no gene match. CDR3 length: 16 residues. In germline, CDR1 is SQVTM, CDR2 ANQGSEA. This CDR3 is CSVLGLAGGVYNEQFF. Written as DNA, the CDR3 is TGCAGCGTACTAGGACTAGCGGGAGGGGTCTACAATGAGCAGTTCTTC.

CDR3 coding DNA: TGTGCCAGCAGGCCGGACAGGGGTCGGGGCTACTATGGCTACACCTTC. Translating gives CASRPDRGRGYYGYTF. This chain joins TRBV2 and TRBJ1-2, with 9 bases lining up with TRBD1. The germline CDR1 and CDR2 sequences are SNHLY and FYNNEI. This CDR3 has 16 residues. J was trimmed by 3 bases and V by 6 bases; bases with no gene match: 11.

The chain has TRBV30 and TRBJ2-5, with 10 bases aligning to TRBD1. V was pared by 1 base and J by 7 bases, with 6 bases of the junction left unmatched. This CDR3 has 14 amino acids. CDR1 is GTSNPN and CDR2 is SVGIG in the germline V gene (reference sequence). CDR3 sequence (DNA): TGTGCCTGGAGTGCGACAGGGGGCTTGGGGACCCAGTACTTC. Its translation is CAWSATGGLGTQYF. The full variable domain, in which reference TRBV30 and TRBJ2-5 provide the parts outside the CDR3, is SQTIHQWPATLVQPVGSPLSLECTVEGTSNPNLYWYRQAAGRGLQLLFYSVGIGQISSEVPQNLSASRPQDRQFILSSKKLLLSDSGFYLCAWSATGGLGTQYFGPGTRLLVL.

The gene calls are TRBV11-3 and TRBJ1-5; D perhaps matches TRBD1 (6 bases). Trimming pared 5 bases from V and 7 bases from J, leaving 12 bases between. The CDR3 extends over 13 amino acids. CDR1 is SGHNT, CDR2 YENEEA, per germline. The CDR3 nucleotides read TGTGCCAGCAGCGCCTCTGGGGGCCAGCCCCAGCATTTT. This translates into CASSASGGQPQHF.

This sequence joins TRBV29-1 and TRBJ2-1, with a tentative D call TRBD2 (6 bases). V was cut by 3 bases and J by 2 bases, with 11 bases left in between. Germline V CDR1 and CDR2: SQVTM, ANQGSEA. The CDR3 extends over 14 amino acids. The CDR3 here is CSVDGGNAYNEQFF. In DNA, the CDR3 is TGCAGCGTTGACGGCGGGAACGCCTACAATGAGCAGTTCTTC.

J is TRBJ1-2 and V is TRBV29-1; 8 bases are shared with TRBD1. Germline CDR1 is SQVTM and CDR2 is ANQGSEA. J gave up 3 bases and V 5 bases, and 5 bases lay outside the gene matches. This CDR3 is 13 amino acids long. The CDR3 region has the DNA TGCAGCGTTAGGACAGGGAATGACTATGGCTACACCTTC. This codes for CSVRTGNDYGYTF.

The chain links TRBV5-1 to TRBJ1-1; TRBD1 matches at 9 bases. CDR1 is SGHRS, CDR2 YFSETQ, per germline. J gave up 5 bases and V 3 bases, and 5 bases lay outside the gene matches. This CDR3 has 14 amino acids. CDR3 sequence: CASSSGTGRTEAFF. CDR3 nucleotide sequence: TGCGCCAGCAGCTCCGGGACAGGGAGGACTGAAGCTTTCTTT.

The chain couples TRBV15 to TRBJ1-1; 9 bases fit TRBD1. J lost 5 bases, V lost 2 bases, and 6 bases had no gene match. The germline V gene has CDR1 LNHNV and CDR2 YYDKDF (reference sequence). This CDR3 is built from 15 residues. The CDR3 loop reads CATSRLWDRETEAFF. CDR3 nucleotides: TGTGCCACCAGCAGATTATGGGACAGGGAGACTGAAGCTTTCTTT.